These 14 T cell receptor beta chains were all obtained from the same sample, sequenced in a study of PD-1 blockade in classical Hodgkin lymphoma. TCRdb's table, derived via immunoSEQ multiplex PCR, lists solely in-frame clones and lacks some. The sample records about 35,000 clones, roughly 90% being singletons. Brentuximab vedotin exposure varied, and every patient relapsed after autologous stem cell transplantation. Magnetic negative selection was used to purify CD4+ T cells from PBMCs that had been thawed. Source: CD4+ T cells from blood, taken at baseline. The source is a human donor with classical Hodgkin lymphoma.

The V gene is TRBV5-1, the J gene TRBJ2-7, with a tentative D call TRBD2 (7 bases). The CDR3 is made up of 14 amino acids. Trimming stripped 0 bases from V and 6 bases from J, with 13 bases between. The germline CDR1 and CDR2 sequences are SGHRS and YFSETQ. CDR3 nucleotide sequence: TGCGCCAGCAGCTTGGACGGGGGCGGGGGCGAGCAGTACTTC. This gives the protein CASSLDGGGGEQYF. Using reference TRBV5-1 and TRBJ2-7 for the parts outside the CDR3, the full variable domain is KAGVTQTPRYLIKTRGQQVTLSCSPISGHRSVSWYQQTPGQGLQFLFEYFSETQRNKGNFPGRFSGRQFSNSRSEMNVSTLELGDSALYLCASSLDGGGGEQYFGPGTRLTVT.

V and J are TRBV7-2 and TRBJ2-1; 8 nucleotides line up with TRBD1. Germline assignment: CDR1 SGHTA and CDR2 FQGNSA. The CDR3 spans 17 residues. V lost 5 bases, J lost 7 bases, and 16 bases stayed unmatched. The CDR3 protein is CASSTPPGQGGRNEQFF. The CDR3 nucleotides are TGTGCCAGCAGCACCCCACCCGGACAGGGCGGTAGGAATGAGCAGTTCTTC. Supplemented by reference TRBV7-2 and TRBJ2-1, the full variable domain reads GAGVSQSPSNKVTEKGKDVELRCDPISGHTALYWYRQSLGQGLEFLIYFQGNSAPDKSGLPSDRFSAERTGGSVSTLTIQRTQQEDSAVYLCASSTPPGQGGRNEQFFGPGTRLTVL.

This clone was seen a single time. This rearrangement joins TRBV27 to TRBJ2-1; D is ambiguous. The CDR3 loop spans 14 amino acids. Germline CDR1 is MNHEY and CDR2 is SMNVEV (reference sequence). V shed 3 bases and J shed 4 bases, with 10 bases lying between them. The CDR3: CASSLGRAYNEQFF. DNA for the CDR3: TGTGCCAGCAGTTTGGGCCGGGCATACAATGAGCAGTTCTTC.

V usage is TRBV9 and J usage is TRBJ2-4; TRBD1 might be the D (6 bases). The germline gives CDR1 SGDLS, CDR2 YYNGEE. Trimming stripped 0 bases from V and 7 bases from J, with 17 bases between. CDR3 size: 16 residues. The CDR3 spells CASSVGGGPPGNIQYF. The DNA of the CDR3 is TGTGCCAGCAGCGTAGGAGGGGGACCCCCGGGGAACATTCAGTACTTC.

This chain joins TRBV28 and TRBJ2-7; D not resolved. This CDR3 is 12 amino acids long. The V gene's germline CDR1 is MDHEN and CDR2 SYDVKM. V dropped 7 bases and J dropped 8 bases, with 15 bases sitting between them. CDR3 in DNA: TGTGCCAGCACCCCGGCCCTGGGAAAGCAGTACTTC. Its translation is CASTPALGKQYF.

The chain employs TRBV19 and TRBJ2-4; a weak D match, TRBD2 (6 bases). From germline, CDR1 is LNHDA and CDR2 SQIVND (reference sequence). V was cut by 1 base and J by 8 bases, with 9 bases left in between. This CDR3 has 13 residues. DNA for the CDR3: TGTGCCAGTAGTATAGGCGGGGTTCACATTCAGTACTTC. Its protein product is CASSIGGVHIQYF. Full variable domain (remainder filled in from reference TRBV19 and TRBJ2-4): DGGITQSPKYLFRKEGQNVTLSCEQNLNHDAMYWYRQDPGQGLRLIYYSQIVNDFQKGDIAEGYSVSREKKESFPLTVTSAQKNPTAFYLCASSIGGVHIQYFGAGTRLSVL.

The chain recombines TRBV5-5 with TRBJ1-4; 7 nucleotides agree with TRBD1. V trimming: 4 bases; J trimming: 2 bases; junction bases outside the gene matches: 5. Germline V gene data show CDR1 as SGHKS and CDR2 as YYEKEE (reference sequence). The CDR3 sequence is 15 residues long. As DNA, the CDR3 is TGTGCCAGCAGCACCCCGGGACAGACTAATGAAAAACTGTTTTTT. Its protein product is CASSTPGQTNEKLFF.

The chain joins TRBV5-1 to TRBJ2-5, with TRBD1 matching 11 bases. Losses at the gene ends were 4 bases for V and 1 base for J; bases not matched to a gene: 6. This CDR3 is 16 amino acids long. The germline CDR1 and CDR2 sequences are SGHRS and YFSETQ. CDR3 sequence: CASSRRTGGFQETQYF. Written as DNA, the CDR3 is TGCGCCAGCAGCCGGAGGACAGGGGGCTTCCAAGAGACCCAGTACTTC.

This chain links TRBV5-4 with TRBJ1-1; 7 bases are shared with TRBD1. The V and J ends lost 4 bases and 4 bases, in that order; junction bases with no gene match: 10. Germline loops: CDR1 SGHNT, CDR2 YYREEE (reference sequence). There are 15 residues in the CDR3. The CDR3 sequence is CASSPPGQLSTEAFF. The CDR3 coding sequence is TGTGCCAGCAGCCCACCGGGACAGCTGAGCACTGAAGCTTTCTTT.

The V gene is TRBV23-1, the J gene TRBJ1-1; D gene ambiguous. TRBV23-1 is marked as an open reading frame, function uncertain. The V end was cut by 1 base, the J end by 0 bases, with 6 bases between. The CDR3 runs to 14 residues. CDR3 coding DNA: TGCGCCAGCAGTCAATTTGGCGTGAACACTGAAGCTTTCTTT. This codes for CASSQFGVNTEAFF.

The CDR3 DNA reads as TGCGCCAGCAGCTTGCTAAATACGCAGTATTTT. Translating it yields CASSLLNTQYF. V gene TRBV5-1 combines with J gene TRBJ2-3; no definite D call. Trimming pared 1 base from V and 7 bases from J, leaving 4 bases between. CDR1 is SGHRS and CDR2 is YFSETQ in the germline V gene. The CDR3 covers 11 residues. Drawing the rest from reference TRBV5-1 and TRBJ2-3, the complete variable domain is KAGVTQTPRYLIKTRGQQVTLSCSPISGHRSVSWYQQTPGQGLQFLFEYFSETQRNKGNFPGRFSGRQFSNSRSEMNVSTLELGDSALYLCASSLLNTQYFGPGTRLTVL.

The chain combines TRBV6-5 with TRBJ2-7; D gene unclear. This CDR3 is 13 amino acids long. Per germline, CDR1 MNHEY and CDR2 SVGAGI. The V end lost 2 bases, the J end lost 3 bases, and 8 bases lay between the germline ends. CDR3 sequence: CASSYRANYEQYF. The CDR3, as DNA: TGTGCCAGCAGTTACCGGGCCAACTACGAGCAGTACTTC.

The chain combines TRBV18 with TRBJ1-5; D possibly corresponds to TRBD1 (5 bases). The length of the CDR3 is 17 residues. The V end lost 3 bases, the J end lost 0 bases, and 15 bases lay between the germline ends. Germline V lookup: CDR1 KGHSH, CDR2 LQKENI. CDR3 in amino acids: CASSPRQIRYSNQPQHF. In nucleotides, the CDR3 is TGTGCCAGCTCACCCCGACAGATCCGATATAGCAATCAGCCCCAGCATTTT.

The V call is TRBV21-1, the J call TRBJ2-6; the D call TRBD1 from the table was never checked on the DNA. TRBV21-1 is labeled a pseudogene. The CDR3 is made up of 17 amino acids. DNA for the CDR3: TGTGCCAGCAGCACCCCCCGACAGGTCTCTGGGGCCAACGTCCTGACTTTC. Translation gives CASSTPRQVSGANVLTF.